This T cell receptor beta chain was captured in a study of blood T cells in healthy people across ages. The junction had 5 bases not matched to a gene; V was cut back by 0 bases and J by 3 bases. CDR3 size: 15 residues. Germline CDR1 and CDR2: ENHRY and SYGVKD. A word on this clonotype: Its antigen is not known.

General observations from the study: Older age went with lower TCR beta diversity per million T cells, in a roughly linear way.

Together with a sample-barcoded 5' primer, a J-beta primer mix was included in a second PCR lasting roughly 6 to 12 cycles. TCRdb reanalysed the 5' RACE reads using MiXCR and keeps one entry per CDR3 protein. Of around 820,000 distinct CDR3 sequences detected, 20% to 25% appear once; the ten largest clones hold 3.7%. This sample was also put to use in a study of T cells of mothers and their children. This second study says: The whole RNA yield was converted to cDNA, approximately 1.6 ug per 15 ul. Slightly higher, non-significant overlap characterized related mother-child pairs relative to unrelated pairs.

This TCR was recovered from a boy aged 5-17 years in good health. The gene calls are TRBV10-3 and TRBJ2-7; 7 bases fit TRBD1. The sample consisted of blood. CDR3 sequence (DNA): TGTGCCATCAGTGAGTCGTGGGGACAGAACTACGAGCAGTACTTC. Translated, it gives CAISESWGQNYEQYF.